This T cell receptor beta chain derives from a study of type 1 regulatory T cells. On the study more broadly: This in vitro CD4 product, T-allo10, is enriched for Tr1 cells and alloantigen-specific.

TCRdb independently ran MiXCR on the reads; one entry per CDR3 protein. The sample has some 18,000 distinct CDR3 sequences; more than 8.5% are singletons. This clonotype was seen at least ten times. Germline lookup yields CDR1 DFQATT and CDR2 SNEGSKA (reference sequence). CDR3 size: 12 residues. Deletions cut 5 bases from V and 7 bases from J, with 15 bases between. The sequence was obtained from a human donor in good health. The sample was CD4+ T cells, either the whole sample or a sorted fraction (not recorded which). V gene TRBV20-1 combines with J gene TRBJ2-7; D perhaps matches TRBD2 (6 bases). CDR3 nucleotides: TGCAGTGCTCTAGCCCCAGGGAGGGAGCAGTACTTC. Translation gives CSALAPGREQYF.